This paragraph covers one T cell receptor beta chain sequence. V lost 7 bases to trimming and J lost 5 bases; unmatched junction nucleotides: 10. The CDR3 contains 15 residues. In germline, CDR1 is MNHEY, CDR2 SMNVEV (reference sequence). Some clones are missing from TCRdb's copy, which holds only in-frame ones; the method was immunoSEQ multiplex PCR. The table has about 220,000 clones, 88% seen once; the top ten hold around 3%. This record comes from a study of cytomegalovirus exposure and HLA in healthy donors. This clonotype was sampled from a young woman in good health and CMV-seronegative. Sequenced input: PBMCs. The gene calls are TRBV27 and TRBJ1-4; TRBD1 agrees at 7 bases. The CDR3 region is CASTLTGAANEKLFF. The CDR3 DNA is TGTGCCAGCACCTTAACAGGGGCGGCCAATGAAAAACTGTTTTTT.